This entry is about one TCR beta chain. The data stem from a study of shared clonotypes between healthy human individuals. CDR3 length: 15 residues. From germline, CDR1 is LNHDA and CDR2 SQIVND (reference sequence). V shed 9 bases and J shed 0 bases, with 15 bases lying between them. CD45RO negativity and positive selection for CCR7 defined naive CD8 cells, a population that excluded terminally differentiated effector memory CD45RA+ cells. Assay: immunoSEQ multiplex PCR; the TCRdb copy retains only in-frame clones and omits some. The sample records about 650,000 clones, around 95% being singletons. This sequence was found in a woman aged 30 to 39 in good health. Sequenced: naive CD8+ T cells sorted from blood. The V gene is TRBV19, the J gene TRBJ1-5; D remains unclear. The CDR3 coding sequence is TGTGCCAGCCAATCCCATCCTAATAGCAATCAGCCCCAGCATTTT. Its translation: CASQSHPNSNQPQHF.